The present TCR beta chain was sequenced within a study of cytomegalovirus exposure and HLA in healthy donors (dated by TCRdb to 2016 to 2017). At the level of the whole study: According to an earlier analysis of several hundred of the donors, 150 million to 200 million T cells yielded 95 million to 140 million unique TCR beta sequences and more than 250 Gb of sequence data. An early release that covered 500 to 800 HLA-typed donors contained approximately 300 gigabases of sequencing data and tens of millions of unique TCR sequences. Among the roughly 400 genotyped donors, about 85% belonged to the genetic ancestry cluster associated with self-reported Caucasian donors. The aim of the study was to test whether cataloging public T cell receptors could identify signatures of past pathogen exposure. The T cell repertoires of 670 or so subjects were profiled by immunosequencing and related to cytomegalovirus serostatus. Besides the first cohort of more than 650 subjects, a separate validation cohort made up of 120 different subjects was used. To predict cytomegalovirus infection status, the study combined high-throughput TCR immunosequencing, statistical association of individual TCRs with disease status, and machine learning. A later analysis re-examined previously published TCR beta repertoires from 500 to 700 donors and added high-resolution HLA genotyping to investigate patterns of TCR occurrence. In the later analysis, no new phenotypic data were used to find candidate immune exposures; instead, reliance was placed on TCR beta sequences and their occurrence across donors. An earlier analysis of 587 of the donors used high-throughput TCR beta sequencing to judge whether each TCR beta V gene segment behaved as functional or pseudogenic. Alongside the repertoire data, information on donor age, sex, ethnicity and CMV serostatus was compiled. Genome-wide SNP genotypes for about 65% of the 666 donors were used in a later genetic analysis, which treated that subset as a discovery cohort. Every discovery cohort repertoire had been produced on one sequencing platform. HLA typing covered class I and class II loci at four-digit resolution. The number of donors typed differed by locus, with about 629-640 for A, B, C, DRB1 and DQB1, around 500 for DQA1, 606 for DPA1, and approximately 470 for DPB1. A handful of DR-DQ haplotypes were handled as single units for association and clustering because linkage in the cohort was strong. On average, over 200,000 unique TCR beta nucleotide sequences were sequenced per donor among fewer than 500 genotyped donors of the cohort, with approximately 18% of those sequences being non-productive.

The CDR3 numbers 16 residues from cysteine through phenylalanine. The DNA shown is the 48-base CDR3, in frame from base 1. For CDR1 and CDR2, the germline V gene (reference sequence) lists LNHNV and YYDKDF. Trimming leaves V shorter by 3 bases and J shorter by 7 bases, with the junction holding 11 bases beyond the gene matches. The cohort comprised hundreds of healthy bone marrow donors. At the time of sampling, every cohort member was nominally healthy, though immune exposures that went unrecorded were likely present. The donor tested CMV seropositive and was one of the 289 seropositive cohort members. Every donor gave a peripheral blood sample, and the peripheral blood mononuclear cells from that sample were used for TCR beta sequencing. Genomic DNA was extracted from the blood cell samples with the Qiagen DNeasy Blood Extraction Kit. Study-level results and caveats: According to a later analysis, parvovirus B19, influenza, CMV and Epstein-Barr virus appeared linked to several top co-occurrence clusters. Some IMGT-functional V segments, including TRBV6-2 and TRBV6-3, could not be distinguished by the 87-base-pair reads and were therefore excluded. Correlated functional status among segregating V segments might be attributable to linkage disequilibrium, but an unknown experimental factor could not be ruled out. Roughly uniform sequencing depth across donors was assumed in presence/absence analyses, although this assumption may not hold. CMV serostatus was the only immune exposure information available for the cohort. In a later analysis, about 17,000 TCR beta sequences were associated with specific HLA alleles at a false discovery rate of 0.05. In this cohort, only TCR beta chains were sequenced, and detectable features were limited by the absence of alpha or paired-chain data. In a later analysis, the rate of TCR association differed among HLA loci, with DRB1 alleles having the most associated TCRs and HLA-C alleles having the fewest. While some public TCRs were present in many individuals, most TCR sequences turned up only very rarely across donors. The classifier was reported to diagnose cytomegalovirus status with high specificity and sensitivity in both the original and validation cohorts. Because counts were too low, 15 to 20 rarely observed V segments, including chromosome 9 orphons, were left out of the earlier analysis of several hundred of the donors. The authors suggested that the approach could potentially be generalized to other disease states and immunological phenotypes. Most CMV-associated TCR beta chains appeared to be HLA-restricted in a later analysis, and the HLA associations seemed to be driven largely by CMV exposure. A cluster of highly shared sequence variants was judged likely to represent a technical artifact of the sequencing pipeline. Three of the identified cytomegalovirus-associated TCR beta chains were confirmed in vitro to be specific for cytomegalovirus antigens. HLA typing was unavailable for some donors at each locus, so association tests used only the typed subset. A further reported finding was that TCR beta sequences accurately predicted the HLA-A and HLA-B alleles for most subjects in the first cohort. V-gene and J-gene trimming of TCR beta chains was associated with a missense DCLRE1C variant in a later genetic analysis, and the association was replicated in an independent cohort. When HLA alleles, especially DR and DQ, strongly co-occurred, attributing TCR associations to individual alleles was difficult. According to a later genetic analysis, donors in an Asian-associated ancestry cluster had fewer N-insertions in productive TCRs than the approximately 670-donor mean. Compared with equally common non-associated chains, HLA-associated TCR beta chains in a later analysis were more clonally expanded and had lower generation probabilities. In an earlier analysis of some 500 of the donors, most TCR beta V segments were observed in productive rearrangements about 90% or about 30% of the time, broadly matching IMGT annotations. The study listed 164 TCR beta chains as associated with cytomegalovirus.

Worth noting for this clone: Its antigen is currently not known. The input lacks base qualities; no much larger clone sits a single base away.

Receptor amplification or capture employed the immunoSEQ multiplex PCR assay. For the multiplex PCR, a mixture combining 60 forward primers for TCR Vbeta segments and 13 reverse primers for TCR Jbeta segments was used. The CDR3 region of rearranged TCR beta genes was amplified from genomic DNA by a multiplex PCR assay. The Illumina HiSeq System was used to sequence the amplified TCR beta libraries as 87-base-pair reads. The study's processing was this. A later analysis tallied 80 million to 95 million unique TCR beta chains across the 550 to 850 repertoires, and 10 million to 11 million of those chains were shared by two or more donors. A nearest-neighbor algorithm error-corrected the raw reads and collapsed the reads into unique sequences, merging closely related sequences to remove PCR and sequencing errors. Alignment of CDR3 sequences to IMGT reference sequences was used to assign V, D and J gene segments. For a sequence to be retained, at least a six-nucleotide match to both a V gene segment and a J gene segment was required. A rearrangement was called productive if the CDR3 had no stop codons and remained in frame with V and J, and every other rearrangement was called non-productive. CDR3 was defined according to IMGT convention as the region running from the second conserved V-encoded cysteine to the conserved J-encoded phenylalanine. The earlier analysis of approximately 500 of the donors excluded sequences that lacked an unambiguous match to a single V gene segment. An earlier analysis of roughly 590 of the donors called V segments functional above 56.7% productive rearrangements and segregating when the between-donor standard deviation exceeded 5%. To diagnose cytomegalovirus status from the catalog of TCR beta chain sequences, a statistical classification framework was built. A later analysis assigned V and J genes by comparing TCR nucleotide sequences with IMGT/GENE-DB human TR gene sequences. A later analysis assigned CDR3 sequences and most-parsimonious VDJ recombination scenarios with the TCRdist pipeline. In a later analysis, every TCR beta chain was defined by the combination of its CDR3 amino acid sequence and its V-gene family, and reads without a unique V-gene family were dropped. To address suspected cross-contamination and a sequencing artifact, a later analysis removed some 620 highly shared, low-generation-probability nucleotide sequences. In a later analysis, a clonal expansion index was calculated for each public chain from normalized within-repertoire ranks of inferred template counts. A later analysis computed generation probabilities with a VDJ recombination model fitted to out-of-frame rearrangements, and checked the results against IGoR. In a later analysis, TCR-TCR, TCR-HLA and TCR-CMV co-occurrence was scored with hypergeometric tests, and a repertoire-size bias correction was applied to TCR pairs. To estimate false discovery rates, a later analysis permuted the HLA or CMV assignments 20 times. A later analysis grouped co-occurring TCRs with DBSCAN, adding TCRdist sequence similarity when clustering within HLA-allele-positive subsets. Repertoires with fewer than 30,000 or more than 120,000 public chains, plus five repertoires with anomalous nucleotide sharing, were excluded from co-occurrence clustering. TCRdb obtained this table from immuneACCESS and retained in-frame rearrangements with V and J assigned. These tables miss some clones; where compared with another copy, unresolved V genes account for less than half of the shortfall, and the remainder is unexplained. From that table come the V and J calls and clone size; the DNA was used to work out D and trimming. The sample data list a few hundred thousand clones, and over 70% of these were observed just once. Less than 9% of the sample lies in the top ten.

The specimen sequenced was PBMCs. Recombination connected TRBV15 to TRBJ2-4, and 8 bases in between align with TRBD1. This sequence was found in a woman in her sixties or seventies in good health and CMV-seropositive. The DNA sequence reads TGTGCCACCAGCAGCAGGGGGCTCGGCATCCTGAACATTCAGTACTTC. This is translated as CATSSRGLGILNIQYF.